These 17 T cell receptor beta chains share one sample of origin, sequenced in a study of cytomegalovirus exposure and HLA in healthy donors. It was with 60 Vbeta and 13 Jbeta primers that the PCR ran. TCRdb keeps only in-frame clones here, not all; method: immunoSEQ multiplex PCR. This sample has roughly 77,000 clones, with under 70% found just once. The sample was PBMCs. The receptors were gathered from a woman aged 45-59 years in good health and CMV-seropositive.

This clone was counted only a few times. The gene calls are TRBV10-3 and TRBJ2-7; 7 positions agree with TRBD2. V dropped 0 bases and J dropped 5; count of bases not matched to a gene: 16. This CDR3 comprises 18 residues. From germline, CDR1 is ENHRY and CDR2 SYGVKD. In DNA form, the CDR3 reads TGTGCCATCAGTGAGTCGCGGGCTAGCGGAGGAGAGGGGAACGAGCAGTACTTC. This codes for CAISESRASGGEGNEQYF.

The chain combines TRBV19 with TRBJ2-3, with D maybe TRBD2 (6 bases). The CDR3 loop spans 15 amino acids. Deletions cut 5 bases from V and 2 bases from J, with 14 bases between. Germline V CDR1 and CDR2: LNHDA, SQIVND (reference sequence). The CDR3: CASSFRGKPTDTQYF. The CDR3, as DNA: TGTGCCAGTAGTTTCCGGGGGAAACCCACAGATACGCAGTATTTT. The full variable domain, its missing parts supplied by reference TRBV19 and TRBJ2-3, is DGGITQSPKYLFRKEGQNVTLSCEQNLNHDAMYWYRQDPGQGLRLIYYSQIVNDFQKGDIAEGYSVSREKKESFPLTVTSAQKNPTAFYLCASSFRGKPTDTQYFGPGTRLTVL.

CDR3 DNA sequence: TGTGCCAGCAGTACTTTTACGGGGGCGGGGGGCGGCTACACCTTC. Encoded protein: CASSTFTGAGGGYTF. The J gene is TRBJ1-2, the V gene TRBV27, with TRBD1 as a possible D gene (6 bases). This CDR3 is built from 15 residues. Trimming removed 5 bases at V and 8 bases at J, with 21 bases between. The germline gives CDR1 MNHEY, CDR2 SMNVEV (reference sequence).

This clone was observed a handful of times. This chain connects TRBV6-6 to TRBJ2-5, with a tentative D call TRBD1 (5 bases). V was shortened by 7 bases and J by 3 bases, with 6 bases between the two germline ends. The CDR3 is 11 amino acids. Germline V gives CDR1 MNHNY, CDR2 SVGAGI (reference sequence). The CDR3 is CASKQEETQYF. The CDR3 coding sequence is TGTGCCAGCAAACAGGAAGAGACCCAGTACTTC.

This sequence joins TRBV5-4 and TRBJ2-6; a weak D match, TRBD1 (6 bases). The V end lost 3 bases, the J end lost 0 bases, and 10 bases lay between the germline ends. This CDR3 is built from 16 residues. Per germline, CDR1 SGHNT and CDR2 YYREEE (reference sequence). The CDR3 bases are TGTGCCAGCAGCTCTAGGACAGCCTCTGGGGCCAACGTCCTGACTTTC. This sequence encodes CASSSRTASGANVLTF.

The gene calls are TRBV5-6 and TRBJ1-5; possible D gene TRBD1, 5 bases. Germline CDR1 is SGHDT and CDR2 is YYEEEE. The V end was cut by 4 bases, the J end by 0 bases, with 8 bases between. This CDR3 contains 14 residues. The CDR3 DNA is TGTGCCAGCAGCCACGGGGGTAGCAATCAGCCCCAGCATTTT. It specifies CASSHGGSNQPQHF.

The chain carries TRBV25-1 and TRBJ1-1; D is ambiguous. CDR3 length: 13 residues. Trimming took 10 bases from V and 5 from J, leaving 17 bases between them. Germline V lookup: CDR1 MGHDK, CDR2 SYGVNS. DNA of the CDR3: TGTGCCACCCGAGACGGGTTGGCAACTGAAGCTTTCTTT. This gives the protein CATRDGLATEAFF.

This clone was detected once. The CDR3 here is CASSLSSGGGIYNEQFF. The DNA for the CDR3 is TGTGCCAGCAGCCTGTCTAGCGGGGGAGGGATCTACAATGAGCAGTTCTTC. The rearrangement uses TRBV9 and TRBJ2-1; 10 positions match TRBD2. Losses at the gene ends were 4 bases for V and 3 bases for J; bases not matched to a gene: 10. Germline V gene data show CDR1 as SGDLS and CDR2 as YYNGEE. This CDR3 region has 17 residues.

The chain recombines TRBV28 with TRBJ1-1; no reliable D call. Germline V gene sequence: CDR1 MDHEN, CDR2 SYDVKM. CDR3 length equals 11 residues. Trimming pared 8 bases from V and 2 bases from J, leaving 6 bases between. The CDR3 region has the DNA TGTGCCAGCCGAGAAAACACTGAAGCTTTCTTT. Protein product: CASRENTEAFF.

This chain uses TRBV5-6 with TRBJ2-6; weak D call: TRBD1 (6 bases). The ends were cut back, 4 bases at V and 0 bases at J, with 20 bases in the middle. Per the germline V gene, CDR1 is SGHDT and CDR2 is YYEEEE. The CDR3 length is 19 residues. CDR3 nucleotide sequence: TGTGCCAGCAGCCCCCTCGGAGGACAGTCCCTCTCTGGGGCCAACGTCCTGACTTTC. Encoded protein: CASSPLGGQSLSGANVLTF. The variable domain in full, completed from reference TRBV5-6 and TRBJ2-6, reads DAGVTQSPTHLIKTRGQQVTLRCSPKSGHDTVSWYQQALGQGPQFIFQYYEEEERQRGNFPDRFSGHQFPNYSSELNVNALLLGDSALYLCASSPLGGQSLSGANVLTFGAGSRLTVL.

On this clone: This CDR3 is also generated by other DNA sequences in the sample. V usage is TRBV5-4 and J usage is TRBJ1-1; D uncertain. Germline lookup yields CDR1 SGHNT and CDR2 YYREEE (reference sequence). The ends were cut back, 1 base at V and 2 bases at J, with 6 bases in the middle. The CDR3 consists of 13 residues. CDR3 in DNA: TGTGCCAGCAGCTTGCGGGGTAACACTGAAGCTTTCTTT. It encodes CASSLRGNTEAFF.

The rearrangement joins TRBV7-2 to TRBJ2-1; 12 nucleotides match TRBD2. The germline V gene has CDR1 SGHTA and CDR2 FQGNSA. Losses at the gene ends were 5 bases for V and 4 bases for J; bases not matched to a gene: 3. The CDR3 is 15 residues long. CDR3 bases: TGTGCCAGCAGCCAGGGGACTAGCGGGTACAATGAGCAGTTCTTC. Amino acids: CASSQGTSGYNEQFF.

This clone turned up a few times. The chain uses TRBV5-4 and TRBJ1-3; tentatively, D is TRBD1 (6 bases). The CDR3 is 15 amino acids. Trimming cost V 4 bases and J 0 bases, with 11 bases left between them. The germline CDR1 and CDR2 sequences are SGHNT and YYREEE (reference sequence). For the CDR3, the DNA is TGTGCCAGCAGCAACAGGGACCTCTCTGGAAACACCATATATTTT. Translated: CASSNRDLSGNTIYF.

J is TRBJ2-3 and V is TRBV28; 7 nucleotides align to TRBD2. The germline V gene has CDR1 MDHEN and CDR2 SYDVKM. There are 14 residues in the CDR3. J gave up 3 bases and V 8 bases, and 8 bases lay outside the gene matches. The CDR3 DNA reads TGTGCCAGCTCTCTCGGGGGAGGGACAGATACGCAGTATTTT. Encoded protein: CASSLGGGTDTQYF.

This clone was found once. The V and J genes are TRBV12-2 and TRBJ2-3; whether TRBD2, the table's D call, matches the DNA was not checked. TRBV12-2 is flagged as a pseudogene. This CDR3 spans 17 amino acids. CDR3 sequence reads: CASRLGSSGGADDTQYF. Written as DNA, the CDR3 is TGTGCAAGTCGCTTAGGTTCTAGCGGGGGGGCTGATGATACGCAGTATTTT.

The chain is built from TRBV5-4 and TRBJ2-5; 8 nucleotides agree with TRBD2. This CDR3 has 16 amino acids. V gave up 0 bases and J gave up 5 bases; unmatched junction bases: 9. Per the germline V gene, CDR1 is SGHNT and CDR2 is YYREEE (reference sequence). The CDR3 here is CASSLESATSEETQYF. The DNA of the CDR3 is TGTGCCAGCAGCTTGGAGAGTGCGACTAGCGAGGAGACCCAGTACTTC.

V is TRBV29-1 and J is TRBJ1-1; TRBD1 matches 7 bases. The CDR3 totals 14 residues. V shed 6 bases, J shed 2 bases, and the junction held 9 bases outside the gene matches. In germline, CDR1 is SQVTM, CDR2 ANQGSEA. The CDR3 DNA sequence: TGCAGCGTAACCGGGACAGTATCAAACACTGAAGCTTTCTTT. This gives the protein CSVTGTVSNTEAFF. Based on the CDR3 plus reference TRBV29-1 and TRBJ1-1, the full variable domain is SAVISQKPSRDICQRGTSLTIQCQVDSQVTMMFWYRQQPGQSLTLIATANQGSEATYESGFVIDKFPISRPNLTFSTLTVSNMSPEDSSIYLCSVTGTVSNTEAFFGQGTRLTVV.